This TCR beta chain was sequenced for a study of blood T cells in healthy people across ages (dated by TCRdb to about 2015). Turning to the overall study: In model experiments, roughly one uniquely barcoded TCR beta cDNA molecule per two T cells was captured by template switching. Four age groups were formed from the donors: young (average roughly 15 years), middle-aged (more than 35), aged (approximately 60) and long-lived (about 80). Using the same blood draw, the study looked at two additional independent replicas of 1 million unique cDNA reads for two donors, one aged 18 to 29 and the other aged 80 or older. Donors of different ages were randomly distributed across sequencing lanes to avoid experimental bias. To track age-related changes in TCR beta repertoire diversity, the study relied on deep sequencing normalized with unique cDNA molecular identifiers. Overall results and qualifications from the work: As age increased, observed TCR beta diversity per million T cells dropped in a roughly linear way, and a significant reduction was already evident by age approximately 40. Estimates of total diversity based on one million sequenced T cells were regarded as lower bounds and as underestimates. The percentage of naive T cells measured by flow cytometry correlated strongly with observed TCR beta diversity. Compared with the aged group, more naive CD4+ T cells, fewer expanded clones and increased TCR diversity were shown by the long-lived group, suggesting age selection. Because donor CMV infection status was unknown, age-related changes in expanded clonotypes were potentially confounded. Conclusive comparison of naive and antigen-experienced compartments was prevented by the profiling of bulk unsorted PBMCs.

The approximately 39 donors, aged about 6 to 100 years, were systemically healthy Caucasian individuals from Russia. Each donor gave about 9.7 milliliters of peripheral blood, drawn into EDTA-treated Vacutainer tubes. Ficoll-Paque density-gradient centrifugation was used to isolate PBMCs, with at least 6 million obtained per sample. Total RNA, at least 5 micrograms per sample, was extracted from PBMCs with Trizol reagent. The percentages of naive CD45RAhigh/CD27high T cells were determined by flow cytometry on a PBMC aliquot from every donor. Library prep was done by 5' RACE. Sequencing was performed on an Illumina HiSeq 2500. A second PCR of roughly 6 to 11 cycles was run with a J-beta primer mix and a sample-barcoded 5' primer. A template-switch 5' adaptor carrying 12 random nucleotides introduced a unique molecular identifier onto each TCR beta cDNA molecule. Each sample yielded at least 3 million CDR3-containing paired-end reads. First-strand cDNA synthesis was performed from all RNA using the Mint cDNA synthesis kit, with priming by a TRBC-specific oligonucleotide. Following uracil-DNA glycosylase treatment, all cDNA underwent a first 18-cycle PCR with the universal primers M1SS and BC2_uni_R. Turning to the authors' computational methods: Each sample was normalized by randomly selecting 1 million high-quality reads, each carrying a distinct molecular identifier. Instead of being binned into consensus sequences, reads with shared molecular identifiers were discarded. MiTCR, with a Q25 quality threshold and the strictest error-elimination algorithm, was used for CDR3 identification, clonotype clustering and error correction. Lower-bound total TCR beta diversity was estimated with a nonparametric unseen species model using Euler transformation. Clones were called with MiXCR by TCRdb after fastp trimmed the public reads at Q25, and only in-frame beta chains were retained. Here each entry gathers all rows of one CDR3 protein and keeps the most common genes and DNA. The V and J calls here are based on TCRdb, not the publication. Across this sample there are roughly 800,000 distinct CDR3 sequences, with 55% to 75% seen only once. Clones ranked in the top ten supply roughly 22% of the sample.

V loses 5 bases, J loses 0 bases, and the germline ends lie 11 bases apart. Taken from cysteine to phenylalanine, the CDR3 has 14 residues. Only the CDR3 DNA stays, 42 bases, in frame from base 1. The germline V gene supplies CDR1 SGHRS and CDR2 YFSETQ. In regard to this clonotype: The antigen it recognizes is unknown. Base qualities are not recorded, but no much larger clone differs from it by a single base.

The chain is made from TRBV5-1 and TRBJ1-1, with TRBD1 as a weak D call on 5 bases. The receptor was isolated from a man aged 25 to 40 in good health. Sequencing was done on a sample of blood. CDR3 protein: CASRRDSMNTEAFF. In nucleotide form, the sequence is TGCGCCAGCAGGAGGGACTCCATGAACACTGAAGCTTTCTTT. Reference TRBV5-1 and TRBJ1-1 genes cover what lies past the CDR3, so the full variable domain is KAGVTQTPRYLIKTRGQQVTLSCSPISGHRSVSWYQQTPGQGLQFLFEYFSETQRNKGNFPGRFSGRQFSNSRSEMNVSTLELGDSALYLCASRRDSMNTEAFFGQGTRLTVV.